These T cell receptor beta chains were read from a single sample in a study of kidney transplant recipient with SARS-CoV-2 infection. TCRdb re-derived calls from the reads in MiXCR, one entry per CDR3 protein. The table records 250,000 or so distinct CDR3 sequences, under 30% of them present only once. This material consisted of a blood sample, taken at baseline and between days 110 and 120 from a kidney transplant recipient. These receptors originate from a young adult male patient who had COVID-19 and was a kidney transplant recipient. The graft donor may be the source of some T cells. Each CDR3 is given with its conserved first and last residue. Fields, in order: CDR3 protein, CDR3 DNA, J gene, clone size, V gene, D gene. D genes are given only for firm matches. Clone size appears in some rows only: once, few, many, or a class for an expanded clone.

CGSTYVDSRKTYGYTF	TGTGGCAGTACCTACGTTGATAGCCGAAAGACCTATGGCTACACCTTC	TRBJ1-2	many	TRBV28	.
CASSPVRANTEAFF	TGTGCCAGCAGCCCTGTTAGGGCGAACACTGAAGCTTTCTTT	TRBJ1-1	many	TRBV3-1	.
CASSPDAGGYVGELFF	TGTGCCAGCAGCCCAGACGCGGGAGGATATGTCGGGGAGCTGTTTTTT	TRBJ2-2	many	TRBV7-8	TRBD2
CASSLSGVGGEQFF	TGTGCCAGCAGCTTATCCGGCGTGGGGGGTGAGCAGTTCTTC	TRBJ2-1	.	TRBV7-2	.
CASSVSGFGTEAFF	TGTGCCAGCAGCGTATCGGGTTTCGGCACTGAAGCTTTCTTT	TRBJ1-1	few	TRBV9	.
CASSQLAGGGDTQYF	TGTGCCAGCAGCCAGCTGGCGGGAGGAGGAGATACGCAGTATTTT	TRBJ2-3	.	TRBV5-4	TRBD2
CALERDYEQYF	TGTGCCCTAGAGCGGGACTACGAGCAGTACTTC	TRBJ2-7	many	TRBV30	TRBD2
CASSASGSGSYEQYF	TGTGCCAGCAGTGCCAGCGGGAGCGGGTCCTACGAGCAGTACTTC	TRBJ2-7	few	TRBV28	TRBD2
CASSDHGQGAIYEQYF	TGTGCCAGTAGCGACCACGGACAGGGGGCGATCTACGAGCAGTACTTC	TRBJ2-7	many	TRBV19	TRBD1
CASSLHGFEQYF	TGTGCCAGCAGTTTACATGGTTTCGAGCAGTACTTC	TRBJ2-7	many	TRBV27	.
CASPERGGANEKLFF	TGTGCCAGCCCCGAGAGGGGGGGTGCTAATGAAAAACTGTTTTTT	TRBJ1-4	many	TRBV18	.
CATRTGRTGNEQFF	TGTGCCACCCGTACTGGGAGAACGGGGAATGAGCAGTTCTTC	TRBJ2-1	.	TRBV24-1	.
CATSDLGLFVRLAEHQETQYF	TGTGCCACCAGTGATTTGGGGCTCTTCGTTAGACTAGCGGAACACCAAGAGACCCAGTACTTC	TRBJ2-5	few	TRBV24-1	TRBD2
CASRPLGANYGYTF	TGTGCCAGCAGACCTTTGGGGGCAAACTATGGCTACACCTTC	TRBJ1-2	many	TRBV3-1	.
CASSRLAGGGDTQYF	TGTGCCAGCAGCCGACTAGCGGGTGGGGGAGATACGCAGTATTTT	TRBJ2-3	many	TRBV7-6	TRBD2
CASSLCTTSRKTYGYTF	TGTGCCAGCAGCTTATGTACAACAAGCAGAAAGACCTATGGCTACACCTTC	TRBJ1-2	many	TRBV11-2	.
CASSGEMSYNEQFF	TGTGCCAGCAGCGGAGAGATGTCCTACAATGAGCAGTTCTTC	TRBJ2-1	.	TRBV9	.
CASSTLDRGGYLYF	TGTGCCAGCAGTACATTGGACAGGGGGGGCTATTTGTACTTC	TRBJ2-7	many	TRBV6-5	TRBD1
CASSQRDRGLRNQPQHF	TGCGCCAGCAGCCAAAGGGACAGGGGGCTTCGCAATCAGCCCCAGCATTTT	TRBJ1-5	many	TRBV4-3	TRBD1
CASSQDYKEGTNEKLFF	TGTGCCAGCAGCCAAGATTATAAGGAGGGGACTAATGAAAAACTGTTTTTT	TRBJ1-4	many	TRBV4-2	.
CSVDVRNTEAFF	TGCAGTGTCGACGTTAGGAACACTGAAGCTTTCTTT	TRBJ1-1	many	TRBV20-1	.
CASSPDRGRGYTF	TGTGCCAGCAGTCCTGACAGGGGGCGCGGCTACACCTTC	TRBJ1-2	many	TRBV6-5	TRBD1
CASSRQSSIGGTNEKLFF	TGCGCCAGCAGCCGTCAATCCAGCATCGGGGGAACTAATGAAAAACTGTTTTTT	TRBJ1-4	.	TRBV5-1	.
CASSETGGMADTQYF	TGCGCCAGCAGCGAGACAGGGGGCATGGCAGATACGCAGTATTTT	TRBJ2-3	many	TRBV10-2	TRBD1
CASGKTVLQGKTYGYTF	TGTGCTAGTGGTAAGACGGTTTTGCAGGGAAAGACCTATGGCTACACCTTC	TRBJ1-2	.	TRBV12-5	.
CASKRSGSGELFF	TGTGCCAGCAAGAGGTCGGGGTCCGGGGAGCTGTTTTTT	TRBJ2-2	many	TRBV2	.
CASSRGNTEAFF	TGTGCCAGCTCACGAGGGAACACTGAAGCTTTCTTT	TRBJ1-1	many	TRBV18	.
CASSSATGSTYEQYF	TGCGCCAGCAGCTCGGCCACCGGGTCTACCTACGAGCAGTACTTC	TRBJ2-7	many	TRBV5-1	.
CASSLNPPMNTGELFF	TGTGCCAGCAGCTTAAATCCCCCAATGAACACCGGGGAGCTGTTTTTT	TRBJ2-2	many	TRBV7-3	.
CASSFSGTGGEAGNTIYF	TGTGCCAGCAGCTTCTCTGGGACAGGGGGCGAAGCTGGAAACACCATATATTTT	TRBJ1-3	many	TRBV5-6	TRBD1
CASSLPSGITGELFF	TGTGCCAGCAGCTTGCCTAGCGGAATCACCGGGGAGCTGTTTTTT	TRBJ2-2	many	TRBV5-5	TRBD2
CASSPGLAGGDSFHTGELFF	TGTGCCAGCAGCCCCGGACTAGCGGGGGGCGATTCCTTCCACACCGGGGAGCTGTTTTTT	TRBJ2-2	.	TRBV13	TRBD2
CASSRAGTAAYEQYF	TGTGCCAGCAGCCGAGCCGGGACAGCCGCCTACGAGCAGTACTTC	TRBJ2-7	many	TRBV7-9	TRBD1
CASSLGSTTNYGYTF	TGCGCCAGCAGCCTAGGCTCAACTACTAACTATGGCTACACCTTC	TRBJ1-2	many	TRBV4-1	.
CASSLDQECRKTYGYTF	TGTGCCAGCAGTTTAGACCAGGAATGTAGAAAGACCTATGGCTACACCTTC	TRBJ1-2	many	TRBV6-5	.
CASSPYRAYGYTF	TGTGCCAGCAGTCCTTACAGGGCATATGGCTACACCTTC	TRBJ1-2	many	TRBV12-3/TRBV12-4	.
CASSPGLAGGPTDTQYF	TGTGCCAGCAGCCCGGGACTAGCGGGAGGGCCAACAGATACGCAGTATTTT	TRBJ2-3	.	TRBV7-9	TRBD2
CASSASGGALDTQYF	TGTGCCAGCAGCGCGAGCGGGGGGGCCTTGGATACGCAGTATTTT	TRBJ2-3	many	TRBV9	TRBD2
CASSSTGIYGYTF	TGCGCCAGCAGCTCTACAGGGATCTATGGCTACACCTTC	TRBJ1-2	many	TRBV5-1	.
CASSGIPFTRKTYGYTF	TGTGCCAGCAGCGGTATCCCGTTTACCCGAAAGACCTATGGCTACACCTTC	TRBJ1-2	.	TRBV7-9	.
CASTNRTYGYTF	TGCGCCAGCACGAACAGAACCTATGGCTACACCTTC	TRBJ1-2	many	TRBV23-1	.
CATSVRRSTRKTYGYTF	TGTGCCACCAGTGTGCGTCGTAGTACCAGAAAGACCTATGGCTACACCTTC	TRBJ1-2	many	TRBV24-1	.
CATSDNPGLATGELFF	TGTGCCACCAGTGATAATCCGGGACTAGCAACCGGGGAGCTGTTTTTT	TRBJ2-2	many	TRBV24-1	TRBD2
CASSFRLANTEAFF	TGTGCCAGCAGCTTCCGACTGGCAAACACTGAAGCTTTCTTT	TRBJ1-1	many	TRBV7-9	.
CASSLIADTDTQYF	TGTGCCAGCAGCCTAATAGCGGACACAGATACGCAGTATTTT	TRBJ2-3	many	TRBV4-2	.
CASSAISGGVYGANVLTF	TGTGCCAGCAGTGCAATTAGCGGGGGGGTGTATGGGGCCAACGTCCTGACTTTC	TRBJ2-6	many	TRBV2	TRBD2